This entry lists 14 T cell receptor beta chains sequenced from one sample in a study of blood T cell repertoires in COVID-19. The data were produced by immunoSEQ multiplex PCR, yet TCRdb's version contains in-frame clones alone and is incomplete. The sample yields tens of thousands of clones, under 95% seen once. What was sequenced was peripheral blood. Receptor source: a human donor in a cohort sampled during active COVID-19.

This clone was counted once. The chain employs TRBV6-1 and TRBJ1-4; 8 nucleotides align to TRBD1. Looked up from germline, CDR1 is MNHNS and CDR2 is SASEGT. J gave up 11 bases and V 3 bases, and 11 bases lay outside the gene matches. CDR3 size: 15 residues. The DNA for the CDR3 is TGTGCCAGCAGTGAGGGGGGACAGGACCCATGGAAACTGTTTTTT. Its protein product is CASSEGGQDPWKLFF.

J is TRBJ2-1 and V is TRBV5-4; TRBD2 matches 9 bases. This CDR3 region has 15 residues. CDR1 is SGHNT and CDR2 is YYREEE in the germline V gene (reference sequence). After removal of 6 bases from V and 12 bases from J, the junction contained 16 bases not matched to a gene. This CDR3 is CASTQTGTSTGGQFF. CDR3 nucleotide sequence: TGTGCCAGCACCCAAACCGGGACTAGCACCGGAGGGCAGTTCTTC.

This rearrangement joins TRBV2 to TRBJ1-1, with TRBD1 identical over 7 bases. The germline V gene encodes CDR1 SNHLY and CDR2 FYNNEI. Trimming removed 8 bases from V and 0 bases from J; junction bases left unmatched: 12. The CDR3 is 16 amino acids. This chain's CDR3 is CASGGTWDSVNTEAFF. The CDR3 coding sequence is TGTGCCAGCGGGGGCACCTGGGACAGTGTGAACACTGAAGCTTTCTTT.

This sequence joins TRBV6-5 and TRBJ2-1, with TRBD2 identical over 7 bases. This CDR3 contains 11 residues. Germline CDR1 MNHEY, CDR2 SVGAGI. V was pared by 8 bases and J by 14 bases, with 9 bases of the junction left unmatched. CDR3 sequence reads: CASVGRSRKFF. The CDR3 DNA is TGTGCCAGCGTCGGGAGGTCTCGGAAGTTCTTC.

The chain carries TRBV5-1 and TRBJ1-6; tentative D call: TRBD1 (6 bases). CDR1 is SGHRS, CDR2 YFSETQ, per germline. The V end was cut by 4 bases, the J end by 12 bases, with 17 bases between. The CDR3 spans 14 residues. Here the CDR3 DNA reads TGCGCCAGCAGCGGTTCAGGGGCCCGAGGACCCCTCCACTTT. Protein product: CASSGSGARGPLHF.

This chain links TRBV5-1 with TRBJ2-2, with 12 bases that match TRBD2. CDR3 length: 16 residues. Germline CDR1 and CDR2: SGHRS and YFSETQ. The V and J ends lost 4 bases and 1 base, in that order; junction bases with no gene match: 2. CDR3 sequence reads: CASSTGLAGNTGELFF. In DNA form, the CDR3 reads TGCGCCAGCAGCACGGGACTAGCGGGGAACACCGGGGAGCTGTTTTTT. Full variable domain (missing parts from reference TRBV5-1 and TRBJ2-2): KAGVTQTPRYLIKTRGQQVTLSCSPISGHRSVSWYQQTPGQGLQFLFEYFSETQRNKGNFPGRFSGRQFSNSRSEMNVSTLELGDSALYLCASSTGLAGNTGELFFGEGSRLTVL.

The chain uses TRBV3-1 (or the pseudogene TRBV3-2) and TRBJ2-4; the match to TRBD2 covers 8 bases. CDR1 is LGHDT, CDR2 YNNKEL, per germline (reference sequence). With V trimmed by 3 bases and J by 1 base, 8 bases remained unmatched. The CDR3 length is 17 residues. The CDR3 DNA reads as TGTGCCAGCAGCCAGGTCCGGGGGGGCTGGGCCAAAAACATTCAGTACTTC. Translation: CASSQVRGGWAKNIQYF.

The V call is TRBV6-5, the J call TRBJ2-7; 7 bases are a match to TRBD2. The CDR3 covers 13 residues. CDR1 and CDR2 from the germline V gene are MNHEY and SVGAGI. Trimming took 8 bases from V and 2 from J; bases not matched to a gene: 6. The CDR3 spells CASSGTTAYEQYF. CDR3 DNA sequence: TGTGCCAGCTCCGGGACTACTGCCTACGAGCAGTACTTC.

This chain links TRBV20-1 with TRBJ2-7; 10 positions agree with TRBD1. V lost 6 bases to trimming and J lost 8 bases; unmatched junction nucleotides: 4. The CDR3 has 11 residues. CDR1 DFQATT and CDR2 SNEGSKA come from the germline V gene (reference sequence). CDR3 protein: CSAGTGVKQYF. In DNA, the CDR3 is TGCAGTGCGGGGACAGGGGTTAAGCAGTACTTC.

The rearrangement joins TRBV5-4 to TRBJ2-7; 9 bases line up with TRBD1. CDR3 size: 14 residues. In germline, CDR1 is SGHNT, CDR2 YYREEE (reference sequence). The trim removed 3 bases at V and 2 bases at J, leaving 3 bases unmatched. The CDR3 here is CASSYRDRAYEQYF. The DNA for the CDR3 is TGTGCCAGCAGCTACCGGGACAGGGCCTACGAGCAGTACTTC.

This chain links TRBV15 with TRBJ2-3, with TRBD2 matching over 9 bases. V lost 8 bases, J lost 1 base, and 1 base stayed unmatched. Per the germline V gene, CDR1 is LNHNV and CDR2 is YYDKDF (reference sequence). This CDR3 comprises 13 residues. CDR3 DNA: TGTGCCACCCGCGGGAGGGGCACAGATACGCAGTATTTT. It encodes CATRGRGTDTQYF.

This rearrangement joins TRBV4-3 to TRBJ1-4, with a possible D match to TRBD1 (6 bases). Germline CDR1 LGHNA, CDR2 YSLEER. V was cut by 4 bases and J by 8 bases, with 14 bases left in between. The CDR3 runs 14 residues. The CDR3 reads CASSLQGFSEKLFF. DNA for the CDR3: TGCGCCAGCAGCCTACAGGGATTTAGCGAAAAACTGTTTTTT.

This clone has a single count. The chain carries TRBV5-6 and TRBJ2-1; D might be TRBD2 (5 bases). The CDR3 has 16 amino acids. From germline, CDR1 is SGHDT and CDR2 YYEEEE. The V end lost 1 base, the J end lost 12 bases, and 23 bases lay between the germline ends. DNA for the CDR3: TGTGCCAGCAGCTTGAGGAACCTAATTACGTCTGCGGGGCAGTTCTTC. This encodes CASSLRNLITSAGQFF. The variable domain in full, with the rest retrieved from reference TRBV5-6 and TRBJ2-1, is DAGVTQSPTHLIKTRGQQVTLRCSPKSGHDTVSWYQQALGQGPQFIFQYYEEEERQRGNFPDRFSGHQFPNYSSELNVNALLLGDSALYLCASSLRNLITSAGQFFGPGTRLTVL.

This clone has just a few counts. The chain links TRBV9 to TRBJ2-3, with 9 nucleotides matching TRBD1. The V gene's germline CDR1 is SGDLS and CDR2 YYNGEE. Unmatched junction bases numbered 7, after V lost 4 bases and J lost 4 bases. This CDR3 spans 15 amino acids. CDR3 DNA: TGTGCCAGCAGCACGGACAGGGGAGTCTCAGATACGCAGTATTTT. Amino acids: CASSTDRGVSDTQYF.